The source of this T cell receptor (beta chain) is a study of early T cells in non-severe SARS-CoV-2 infection (dated by TCRdb to about 2021). For the wider study: Because TCR sequencing relied on bulk RNA taken from unsorted whole blood, pairing of alpha and beta chains was not possible. The study at large found these results: VDJdb matching was skewed toward anti-spike CD8 responses and likely underestimated virus-specific expansions by missing private and CD4 specificities.

Worth noting for this clonotype: Its antigen is currently not known. No much larger clonotype is one base removed from it; base qualities were not supplied.

Library preparation was by 5' RACE. Sequencing instrument: NextSeq 500. The TCR library protocol attached unique molecular identifiers to individual cDNA molecules to correct for sequencing error and PCR bias. Sequencing covered both TCR alpha and beta chains, and within each sample the abundances of alpha and beta sequences were tightly co-correlated. In the original analysis: Decombinator V4 was used to annotate TCR sequences for V gene, J gene and CDR3. TCRs were defined as expanded if a significant change between any two time points was detected under a Poisson model with p below 0.0001. Abundances of TCRs were expressed as counts per million after normalisation to the total number of TCRs sequenced in each sample. MAIT TCRs were defined by TRAV1-2 paired with TRAJ12, TRAJ20 or TRAJ33, and iNKT TCRs by TRAV10 paired with TRAJ18. VDJdb, accessed 1 November 2021, was searched for CMV, EBV and SARS-CoV-2 annotated TCRs, excluding TCRs annotated for multiple antigens. TCRdb reprocessing: public reads trimmed at Q25 with fastp, clones called with MiXCR, in-frame beta chains kept. CDR3 protein duplicates are merged, each entry listing the most common genes and DNA. These V and J calls derive from TCRdb rather than the authors' analysis. This sample lists 70,000 to 95,000 distinct CDR3 sequences; about a sixth were detected once. The top ten constitute roughly 2.7% of the sample.

Spanning cysteine to phenylalanine, the CDR3 consists of 11 amino acids. Only CDR3 DNA is held: 33 bases, read in frame from base 1. V sheds 3 bases and J sheds 7 bases, leaving 6 bases between their ends. The CDR1 and CDR2 encoded by the germline V gene (reference sequence) are GTSNPN and SVGIG. A case-control design nested within a healthcare worker cohort in London, UK, was used, with weekly nasopharyngeal swab PCR tests and blood sampling performed. Healthcare workers were recruited during the week of the UK lockdown, between 23 and 31 March 2020, and followed weekly for up to roughly 15 weeks. Sequences were obtained from whole blood. The chain was built from TRBV30 and TRBJ1-4; no D gene can be assigned with confidence. The receptor comes from an adult who was a healthcare worker with PCR-confirmed SARS-CoV-2 infection or an uninfected control (not recorded which). The CDR3 region: CAWRRPEKLFF. The DNA reads TGTGCCTGGAGAAGACCTGAAAAACTGTTTTTT.